The rows below give T cell receptor beta chains drawn from one sample of a study of cytomegalovirus exposure and HLA in healthy donors. Produced via immunoSEQ multiplex PCR; TCRdb's table is partial and in-frame only. The sample lists about 160,000 clones, less than 90% occurring once. Sequencing was performed on PBMCs. The receptors derive from a young woman in good health and CMV-seronegative. Each CDR3 is given with its conserved first and last residue. Fields, in order: J gene, D gene, V gene, clone size, CDR3 protein, CDR3 DNA. D genes are given only for firm matches. Some rows mark clone size as missing; the rest say once, few, many or name a class of expanded clone.

>TRBJ2-7|.|TRBV9|.
CASSVDQGLGYEQYF
TGTGCCAGCAGCGTAGATCAGGGTCTGGGCTACGAGCAGTACTTC
>TRBJ2-7|.|TRBV20-1|once
CSARFYEQYF
TGCAGTGCTAGGTTCTACGAGCAGTACTTC
>TRBJ2-2|TRBD1|TRBV5-5|.
CASSFRDRDTGELFF
TGTGCCAGCAGCTTCCGGGACAGGGACACCGGGGAGCTGTTTTTT
>TRBJ2-3|.|TRBV7-3|.
CASSYYGGAATDTQYF
TGTGCCAGCAGCTATTATGGGGGGGCAGCCACAGATACGCAGTATTTT
>TRBJ1-2|TRBD1|TRBV28|few
CASTIPRGLNYGYTF
TGTGCCAGCACCATACCCAGGGGGCTAAACTATGGCTACACCTTC
>TRBJ2-1|TRBD2|TRBV28|.
CASRHPGLAGNEQFF
TGTGCCAGCAGACATCCGGGACTAGCGGGAAATGAGCAGTTCTTC
>TRBJ2-5|.|TRBV7-9|.
CASSFRQSRGETQYF
TGTGCCAGCAGCTTTCGACAATCGCGGGGAGAGACCCAGTACTTC
>TRBJ2-1|.|TRBV27|.
CASSFSYQGIEQFF
TGTGCCAGCAGTTTTTCTTATCAGGGGATTGAGCAGTTCTTC
>TRBJ1-2|.|TRBV5-4|.
CASGGILNYGYTF
TGTGCCAGCGGGGGGATACTAAACTATGGCTACACCTTC
>TRBJ2-5|TRBD1|TRBV6-1|.
CASSEGWDSLISQETQYF
TGTGCCAGCAGTGAAGGTTGGGACAGTTTAATATCGCAAGAGACCCAGTACTTC
>TRBJ1-1|.|TRBV5-4|few
CASSPLARRGTEAFF
TGTGCCAGCAGCCCCTTGGCGAGGCGAGGAACTGAAGCTTTCTTT
>TRBJ1-4|TRBD1|TRBV30|.
CAWSGTGGGKLFF
TGTGCCTGGTCCGGGACAGGGGGCGGAAAACTGTTTTTT
>TRBJ2-7|.|TRBV11-1|.
CASSLDGGSYEQYF
TGTGCCAGCAGCTTAGACGGCGGTTCCTACGAGCAGTACTTC
>TRBJ1-1|.|TRBV7-9|.
CASRTWGGEAFF
TGTGCCAGCAGGACTTGGGGGGGGGAAGCTTTCTTT
>TRBJ2-3|TRBD1|TRBV11-2|.
CASSVRTGDSDTQYF
TGTGCCAGCAGCGTCCGGACAGGGGACTCAGATACGCAGTATTTT
>TRBJ2-7|.|TRBV6-5|.
CASRRQVDSYEQYF
TGTGCCAGCAGGCGACAGGTCGACTCCTACGAGCAGTACTTC
>TRBJ2-3|TRBD1|TRBV6-1|.
CASSEFAGQGITDTQYF
TGTGCCAGCAGTGAATTTGCGGGACAGGGTATCACAGATACGCAGTATTTT
>TRBJ1-2|.|TRBV7-2|.
CASSLNRVYGYTF
TGTGCCAGCAGCTTAAACAGGGTCTATGGCTACACCTTC
>TRBJ2-7|.|TRBV10-3|.
CAISESSRYEQYF
TGTGCCATCAGTGAGTCGAGTCGGTACGAGCAGTACTTC
>TRBJ2-1|TRBD2|TRBV6-1|.
CASERESWNEQFF
TGTGCCAGCGAGCGGGAGAGTTGGAATGAGCAGTTCTTC
>TRBJ2-4|.|TRBV4-2|.
CASSPGELQYNIQYF
TGTGCCAGCAGCCCCGGAGAGCTGCAGTATAACATTCAGTACTTC
>TRBJ2-7|.|TRBV7-6|.
CASSFTTSTGEQYF
TGTGCCAGCAGCTTCACTACTAGCACCGGCGAGCAGTACTTC
>TRBJ1-2|TRBD1|TRBV5-6|.
CASSASRGVVYGYTF
TGTGCCAGCAGCGCATCCAGGGGGGTGGTCTATGGCTACACCTTC
>TRBJ2-5|.|TRBV2|.
CASSEEGLATPRGPQYF
TGTGCCAGCAGTGAGGAAGGGCTAGCGACCCCGAGAGGTCCCCAGTACTTC
>TRBJ1-2|.|TRBV5-4|.
CASSLATGLQGYTF
TGTGCCAGCAGCTTGGCTACAGGCCTCCAAGGCTACACCTTC
>TRBJ1-1|.|TRBV4-2|.
CASSQGSGYTEAFF
TGTGCCAGCAGCCAAGGGTCAGGCTACACTGAAGCTTTCTTT
>TRBJ2-7|.|TRBV7-9|.
CASSLAPGLASYEQYF
TGTGCCAGCAGCTTAGCGCCGGGACTCGCCTCCTACGAGCAGTACTTC
>TRBJ2-7|.|TRBV28|once
CASSPRTDAEQYF
TGTGCCAGCAGTCCCCGGACAGACGCCGAGCAGTACTTC
>TRBJ2-7|TRBD1|TRBV9|.
CASSDSGTDPSYEQYF
TGTGCCAGCAGCGACTCCGGGACAGACCCCTCCTACGAGCAGTACTTC
>TRBJ1-1|TRBD1|TRBV5-1|.
CASSLGGQGNTEAFF
TGCGCCAGCAGCTTGGGGGGACAGGGGAACACTGAAGCTTTCTTT
>TRBJ1-4|TRBD1|TRBV5-6|few
CASSLAGQGAGEKLFF
TGTGCCAGCAGCTTGGCAGGGCAGGGGGCAGGTGAAAAACTGTTTTTT
>TRBJ1-5|.|TRBV11-2|.
CASSLGQKGNQPQHF
TGTGCCAGCAGCTTAGGACAGAAGGGTAATCAGCCCCAGCATTTT